This paragraph covers one T cell receptor (beta chain) sequence. The target of this receptor is not known. Base-call qualities are not available, and no considerably larger clone is one nucleotide away. These data originate in a study of blood T cell repertoires in COVID-19 (dated by TCRdb to 2018 to 2021). At the level of the whole study: Samples covering the acute and convalescent phases of COVID-19 were provided by collaborators in the United States, Italy and Spain. The repertoires were made available in a free public database intended to serve as a resource for research on the immune response to SARS-CoV-2. The samples were drawn from two sources: the first 160 participants of the ongoing ImmuneRACE study, and 1,000 to 1,500 subjects contributed by 6 global collaborators. Deeply sampled blood TCRbeta repertoires from subjects exposed to, actively infected with, or recovered from COVID-19 were included in the dataset. The material from the prospective study consisted of cDNA or gDNA derived from T cells, B-cell-depleted T cells, or PBMCs. HLA class I and class II types, where available, came from metadata supplied by the sample provider rather than from assay-based typing. Sample metadata almost always included a de-identified subject ID, COVID-19 status, age in years and sex.

Paper-wide results and their limitations: How much clinical and demographic metadata was included differed by source and by participant, and the metadata was provided uncurated.

TCRbeta CDR3 regions were amplified from genomic DNA using the immunoSEQ Assay, a bias-controlled multiplex PCR. Under the source paper's analysis protocol: The number of nucleated cells in each sample was estimated by amplification of reference gene primers within the assay. To quantify the absolute abundance of each unique TCRbeta CDR3 rearrangement, sequence reads were collapsed and filtered. Productive Simpson clonality was computed per sample as the square root of Simpson's diversity index over productive rearrangements. The table comes from immuneACCESS by way of TCRdb, which keeps in-frame sequences with V and J called. Part of the clones is missing from these tables; in studies checked, under half for an unresolved V gene and the rest for unknown reasons. The D gene and trimming were derived from the DNA, and the V and J assignments and clone size from that table. The sample profile shows 55,000 to 75,000 clones; over 70% of them were found once. The ten largest clones capture under 40% of the sample.

Collaborating institutions collected whole blood in K2EDTA tubes following their own protocols. For TCRbeta analysis, collaborators shipped samples as frozen whole blood, isolated PBMCs, or DNA extracted from either of those sample types. The sequence derives from a woman between 65 and 79 years old with acute or convalescent COVID-19. What was sequenced was peripheral blood.

The CDR3: CASRDQGAPVEAFF. The nucleotide sequence reads as follows: TGTGCCAGCAGAGACCAGGGGGCGCCTGTTGAAGCTTTCTTT. The sequence is built from TRBV2 and TRBJ1-1, with TRBD1 matching 8 junction bases. As encoded in the germline V gene, CDR1 is SNHLY while CDR2 is FYNNEI. V is cut back by 6 bases and J by 7 bases, with 10 bases in the junction unmatched. The CDR3, cysteine through phenylalanine, is 14 amino acids long. The retained sequence is limited to the CDR3, 42 bases, with the frame set at the first base.